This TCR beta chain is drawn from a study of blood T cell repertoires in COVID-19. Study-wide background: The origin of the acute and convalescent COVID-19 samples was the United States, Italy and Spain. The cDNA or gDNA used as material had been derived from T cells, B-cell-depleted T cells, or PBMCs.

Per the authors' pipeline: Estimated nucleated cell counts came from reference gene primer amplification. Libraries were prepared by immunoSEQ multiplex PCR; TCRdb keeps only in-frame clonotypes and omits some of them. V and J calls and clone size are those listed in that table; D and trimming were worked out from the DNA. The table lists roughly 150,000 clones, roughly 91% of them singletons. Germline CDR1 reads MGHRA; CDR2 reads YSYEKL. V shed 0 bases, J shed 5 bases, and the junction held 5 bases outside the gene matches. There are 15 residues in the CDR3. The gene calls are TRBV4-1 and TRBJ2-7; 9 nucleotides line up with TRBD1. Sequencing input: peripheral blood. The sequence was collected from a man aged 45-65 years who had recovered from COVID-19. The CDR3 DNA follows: TGCGCCAGCAGCCAAGATCGGACAGGGGCCGACGAGCAGTACTTC. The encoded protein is CASSQDRTGADEQYF.